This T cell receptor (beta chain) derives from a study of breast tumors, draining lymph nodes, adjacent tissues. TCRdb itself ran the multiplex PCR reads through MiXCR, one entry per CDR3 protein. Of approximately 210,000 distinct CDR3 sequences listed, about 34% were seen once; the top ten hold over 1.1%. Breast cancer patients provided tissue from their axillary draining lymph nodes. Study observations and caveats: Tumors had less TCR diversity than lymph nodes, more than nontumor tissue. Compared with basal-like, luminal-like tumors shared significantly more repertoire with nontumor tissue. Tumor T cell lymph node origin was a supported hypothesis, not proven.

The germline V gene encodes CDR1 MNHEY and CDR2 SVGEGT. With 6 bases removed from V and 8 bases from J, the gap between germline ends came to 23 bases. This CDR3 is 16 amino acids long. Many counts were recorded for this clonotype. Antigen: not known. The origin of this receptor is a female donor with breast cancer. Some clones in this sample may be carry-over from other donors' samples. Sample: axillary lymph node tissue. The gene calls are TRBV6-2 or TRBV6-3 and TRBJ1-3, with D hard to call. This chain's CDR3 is CASRGLPRAGGDTIYF. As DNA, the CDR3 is TGTGCCAGCAGAGGACTGCCCCGGGCGGGAGGTGACACCATATATTTT.